The clone carrying this T cell receptor (beta chain) was recorded only once. Amplification used 60 Vbeta primers and 13 Jbeta primers. Measured with immunoSEQ multiplex PCR; TCRdb has only the in-frame clones, and not every one. The sample lists about 18,000 clones, about 77% occurring once. This specimen belongs to a study of cytomegalovirus exposure and HLA in healthy donors. About the research overall: Counted in an early data release were roughly 87 million unique TCRs from HLA-typed donors.

The TCR comes from a young man in good health and CMV-seronegative. Sequenced material: PBMCs.

The CDR3 sequence is CASSKVTLYEQYF. CDR3 in DNA: TGTGCCAGCAGCAAAGTGACACTGTACGAGCAGTACTTC. This chain uses TRBV21-1 with TRBJ2-7; TRBD1 is the table's D call and was not checked against the DNA. TRBV21-1 is reported as a pseudogene. The CDR3 contains 13 residues.